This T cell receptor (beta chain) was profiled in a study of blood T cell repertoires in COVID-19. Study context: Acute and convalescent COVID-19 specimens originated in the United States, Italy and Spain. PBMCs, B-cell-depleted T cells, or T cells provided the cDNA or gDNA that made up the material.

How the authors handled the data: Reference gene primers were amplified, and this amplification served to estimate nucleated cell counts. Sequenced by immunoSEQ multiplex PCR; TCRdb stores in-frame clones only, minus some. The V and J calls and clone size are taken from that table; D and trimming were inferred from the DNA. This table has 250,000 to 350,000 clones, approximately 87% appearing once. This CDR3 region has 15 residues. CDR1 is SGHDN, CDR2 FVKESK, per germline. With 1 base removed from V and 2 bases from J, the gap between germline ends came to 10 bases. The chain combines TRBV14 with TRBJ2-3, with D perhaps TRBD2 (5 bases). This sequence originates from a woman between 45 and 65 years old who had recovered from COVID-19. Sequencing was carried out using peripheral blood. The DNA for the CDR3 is TGTGCCAGCAGCCAAGTAGGACTCCTCACAGATACGCAGTATTTT. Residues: CASSQVGLLTDTQYF.